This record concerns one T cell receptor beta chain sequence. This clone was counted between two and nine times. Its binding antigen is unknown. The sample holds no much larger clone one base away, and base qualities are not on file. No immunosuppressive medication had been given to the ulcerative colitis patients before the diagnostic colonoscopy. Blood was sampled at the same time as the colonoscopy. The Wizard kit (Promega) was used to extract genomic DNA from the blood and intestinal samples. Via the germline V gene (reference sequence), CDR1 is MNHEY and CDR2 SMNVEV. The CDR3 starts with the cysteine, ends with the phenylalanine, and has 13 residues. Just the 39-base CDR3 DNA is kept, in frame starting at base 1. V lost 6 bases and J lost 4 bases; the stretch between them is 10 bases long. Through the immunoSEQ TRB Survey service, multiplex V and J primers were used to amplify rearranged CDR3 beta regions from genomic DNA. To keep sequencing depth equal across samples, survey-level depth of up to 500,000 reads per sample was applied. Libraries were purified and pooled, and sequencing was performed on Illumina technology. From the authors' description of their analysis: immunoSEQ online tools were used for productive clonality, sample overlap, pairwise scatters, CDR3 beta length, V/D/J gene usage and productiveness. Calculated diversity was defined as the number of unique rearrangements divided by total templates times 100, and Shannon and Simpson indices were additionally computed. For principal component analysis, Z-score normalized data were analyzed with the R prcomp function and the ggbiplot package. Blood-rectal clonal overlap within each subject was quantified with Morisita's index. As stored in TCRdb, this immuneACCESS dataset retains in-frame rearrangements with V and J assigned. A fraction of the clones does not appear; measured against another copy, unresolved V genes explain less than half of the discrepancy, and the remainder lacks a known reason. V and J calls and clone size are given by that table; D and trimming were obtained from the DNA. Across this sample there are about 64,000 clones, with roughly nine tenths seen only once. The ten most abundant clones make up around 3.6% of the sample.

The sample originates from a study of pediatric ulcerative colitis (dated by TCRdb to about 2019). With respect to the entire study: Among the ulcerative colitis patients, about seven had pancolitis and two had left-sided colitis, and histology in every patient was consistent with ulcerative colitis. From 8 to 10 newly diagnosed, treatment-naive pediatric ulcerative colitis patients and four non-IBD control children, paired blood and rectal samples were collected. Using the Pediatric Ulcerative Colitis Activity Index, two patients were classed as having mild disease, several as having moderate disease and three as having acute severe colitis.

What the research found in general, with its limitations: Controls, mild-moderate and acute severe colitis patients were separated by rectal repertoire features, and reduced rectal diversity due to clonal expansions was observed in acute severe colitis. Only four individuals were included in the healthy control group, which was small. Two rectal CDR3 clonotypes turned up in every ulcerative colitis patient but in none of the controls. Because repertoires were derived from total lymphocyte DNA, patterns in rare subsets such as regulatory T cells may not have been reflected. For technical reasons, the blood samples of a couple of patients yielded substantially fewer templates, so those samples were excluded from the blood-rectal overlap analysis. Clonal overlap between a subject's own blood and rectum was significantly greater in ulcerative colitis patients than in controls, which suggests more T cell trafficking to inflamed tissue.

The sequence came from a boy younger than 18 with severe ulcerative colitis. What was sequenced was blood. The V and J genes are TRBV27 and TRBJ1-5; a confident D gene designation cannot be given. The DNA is TGTGCCAGCAGGGGGATTGAAAATCAGCCCCAGCATTTT. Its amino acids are CASRGIENQPQHF.